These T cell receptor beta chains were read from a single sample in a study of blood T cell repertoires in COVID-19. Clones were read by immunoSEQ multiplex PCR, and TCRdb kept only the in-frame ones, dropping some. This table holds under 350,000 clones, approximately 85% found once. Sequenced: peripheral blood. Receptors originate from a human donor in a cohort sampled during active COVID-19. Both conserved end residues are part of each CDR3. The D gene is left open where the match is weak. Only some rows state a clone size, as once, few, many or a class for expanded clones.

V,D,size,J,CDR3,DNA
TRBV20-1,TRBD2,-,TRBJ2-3,CSASRTSGSTDTQYF,TGCAGTGCTAGTAGGACTAGCGGGTCCACAGATACGCAGTATTTT
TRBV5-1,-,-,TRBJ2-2,CASSLGVVRPTGELFF,TGCGCCAGCAGCTTGGGGGTGGTGAGGCCCACCGGGGAGCTGTTTTTT
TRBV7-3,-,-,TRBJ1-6,CASREGVSYNSPLHF,TGTGCCAGCAGGGAGGGTGTGTCCTATAATTCACCCCTCCACTTT
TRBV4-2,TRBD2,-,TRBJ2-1,CASSQGLAGNNEQFF,TGTGCCAGCAGCCAAGGACTAGCGGGGAACAATGAGCAGTTCTTC
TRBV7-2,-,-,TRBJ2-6,CASSLGRAGANVLTF,TGTGCCAGCAGCTTGGGCAGGGCTGGGGCCAACGTCCTGACTTTC
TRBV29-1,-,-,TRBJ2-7,CSVTGTQGVEQYF,TGCAGCGTTACCGGGACACAGGGAGTCGAGCAGTACTTC
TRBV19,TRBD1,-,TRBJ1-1,CASSIGGQGASEAFF,TGTGCCAGTAGTATAGGGGGACAGGGGGCCTCTGAAGCTTTCTTT
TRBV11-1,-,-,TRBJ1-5,CASSLKYDFPQHF,TGTGCCAGCAGCTTGAAATACGACTTTCCCCAGCATTTT
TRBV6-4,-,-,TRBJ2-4,CASSDHRLAKNIQYF,TGTGCCAGCAGTGACCATCGACTAGCCAAAAACATTCAGTACTTC
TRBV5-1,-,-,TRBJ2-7,CASSLSDTEWGEQYF,TGCGCCAGCAGCTTGTCGGACACTGAATGGGGAGAGCAGTACTTC
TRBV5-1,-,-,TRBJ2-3,CASSLALAGEWTDTQYF,TGCGCCAGCAGCTTGGCCTTGGCAGGGGAATGGACAGATACGCAGTATTTT
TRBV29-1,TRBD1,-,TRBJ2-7,CSVRTGTGIAEQYF,TGCAGCGTGAGAACCGGGACAGGGATTGCCGAGCAGTACTTC
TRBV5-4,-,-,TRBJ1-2,CASSPAGLGYTF,TGTGCCAGCAGCCCAGCAGGGTTAGGCTACACCTTC
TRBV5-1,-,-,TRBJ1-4,CASSSQGEKLFF,TGCGCCAGCAGTTCCCAGGGCGAAAAACTGTTTTTT
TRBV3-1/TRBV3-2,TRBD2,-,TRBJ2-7,CASSQDLLAGTYEQYF,TGTGCCAGCAGCCAAGATTTACTAGCGGGGACCTACGAGCAGTACTTC
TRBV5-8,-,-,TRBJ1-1,CASSLDDSSFEAFF,TGTGCCAGCAGCTTGGACGACAGTTCTTTTGAAGCTTTCTTT
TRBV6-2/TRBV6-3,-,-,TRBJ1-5,CASSYGSTYFSNQPQHF,TGTGCCAGCAGTTATGGATCGACATACTTTAGCAATCAGCCCCAGCATTTT
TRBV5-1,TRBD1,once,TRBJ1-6,CASTGQPNSPLHF,TGCGCCTCAACGGGACAGCCTAATTCACCCCTCCACTTT
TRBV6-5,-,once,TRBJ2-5,CASSYRGSYQETQYF,TGTGCCAGCAGTTACAGGGGCAGTTATCAAGAGACCCAGTACTTC
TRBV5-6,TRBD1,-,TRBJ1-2,CASSSDRGGRGYTF,TGTGCCAGCAGCTCTGACAGGGGCGGGCGTGGCTACACCTTC
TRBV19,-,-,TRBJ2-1,CASSIVGEGEQFF,TGTGCCAGTAGTATAGTAGGAGAGGGTGAGCAGTTCTTC
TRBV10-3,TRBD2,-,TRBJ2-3,CAISETSGGTDTQYF,TGTGCCATCAGTGAGACTAGCGGGGGCACAGATACGCAGTATTTT
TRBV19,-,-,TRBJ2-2,CASSALNTGELFF,TGTGCCAGTAGTGCTCTAAACACCGGGGAGCTGTTTTTT
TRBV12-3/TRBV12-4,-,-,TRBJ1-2,CASSLSSYGYTF,TGTGCCAGCAGTTTATCGAGCTATGGCTACACCTTC
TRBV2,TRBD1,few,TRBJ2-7,CASWGQGWHEQYF,TGTGCCAGCTGGGGACAGGGGTGGCACGAGCAGTACTTC
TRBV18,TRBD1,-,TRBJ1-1,CASSPQTGRFAFF,TGTGCCAGCTCACCACAGACAGGGCGTTTTGCTTTCTTT
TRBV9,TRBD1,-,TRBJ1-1,CASSTGVGNTEAFF,TGTGCCAGCAGTACAGGGGTAGGGAACACTGAAGCTTTCTTT
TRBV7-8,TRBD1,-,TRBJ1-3,CASSLVAFYGTGSGNTIYF,TGTGCCAGCAGCTTAGTTGCCTTTTACGGGACAGGGTCAGGAAACACCATATATTTT
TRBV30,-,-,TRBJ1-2,CAWSVSRSPYGYTF,TGTGCCTGGAGTGTATCGAGAAGTCCCTATGGCTACACCTTC
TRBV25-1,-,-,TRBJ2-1,CASSEGEFPSSYNEQFF,TGTGCCAGCAGTGAAGGAGAATTCCCGAGCTCCTACAATGAGCAGTTCTTC
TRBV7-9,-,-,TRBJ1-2,CASSSGGMDYTF,TGTGCCAGCAGCTCAGGTGGAATGGACTACACCTTC
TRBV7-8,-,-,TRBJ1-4,CASRARQTGEKLFF,TGTGCCAGCAGAGCGAGACAGACGGGCGAAAAACTGTTTTTT
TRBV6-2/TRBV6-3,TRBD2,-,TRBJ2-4,CASSSSGGAVIQYF,TGTGCCAGCAGCTCAAGCGGGGGGGCAGTCATTCAGTACTTC
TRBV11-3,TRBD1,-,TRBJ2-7,CASGTGGDEQYF,TGTGCCAGCGGGACAGGGGGAGATGAGCAGTACTTC
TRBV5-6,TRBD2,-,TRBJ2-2,CASSLERGVNTGELFF,TGTGCCAGCAGCTTGGAGCGGGGGGTTAACACCGGGGAGCTGTTTTTT
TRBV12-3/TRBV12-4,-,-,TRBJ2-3,CASSYSDTQYF,TGTGCCAGCAGTTACTCAGATACGCAGTATTTT
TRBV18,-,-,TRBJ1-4,CASSPRLGETNEKLFF,TGTGCCAGCTCACCACGCCTAGGGGAAACTAATGAAAAACTGTTTTTT
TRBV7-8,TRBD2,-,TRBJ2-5,CASSPAHGVAGGRETQYF,TGTGCCAGCAGCCCGGCCCACGGCGTAGCGGGGGGCCGGGAGACCCAGTACTTC
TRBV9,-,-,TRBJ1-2,CASSGVGTEANYGYTF,TGTGCCAGCAGCGGAGTAGGTACAGAAGCTAACTATGGCTACACCTTC
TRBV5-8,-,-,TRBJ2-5,CASSLERGGETQYF,TGTGCCAGCAGCTTGGAAAGGGGGGGAGAGACCCAGTACTTC
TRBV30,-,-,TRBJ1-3,CAWRDTEISGNTIYF,TGTGCCTGGAGGGATACAGAGATCTCTGGAAACACCATATATTTT
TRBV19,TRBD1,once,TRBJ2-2,CASSDWDRGHTGELFF,TGTGCCAGTAGCGACTGGGACAGGGGTCACACCGGGGAGCTGTTTTTT
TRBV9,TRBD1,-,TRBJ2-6,CASSVGRQGGSGANVLTF,TGTGCCAGCAGCGTAGGGAGACAGGGGGGCTCTGGGGCCAACGTCCTGACTTTC